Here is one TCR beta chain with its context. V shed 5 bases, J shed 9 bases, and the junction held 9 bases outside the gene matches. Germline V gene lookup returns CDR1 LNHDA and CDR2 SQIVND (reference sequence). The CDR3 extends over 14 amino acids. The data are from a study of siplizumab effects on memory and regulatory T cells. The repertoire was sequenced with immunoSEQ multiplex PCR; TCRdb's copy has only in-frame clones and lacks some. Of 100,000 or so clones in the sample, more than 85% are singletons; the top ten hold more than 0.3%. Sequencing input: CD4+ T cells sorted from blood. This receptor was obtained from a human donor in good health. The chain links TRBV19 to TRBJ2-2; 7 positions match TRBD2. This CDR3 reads CASSPDPGGRELFF. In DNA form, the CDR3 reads TGTGCCAGTAGTCCAGACCCGGGGGGACGGGAGCTGTTTTTT. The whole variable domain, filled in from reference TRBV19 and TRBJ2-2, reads DGGITQSPKYLFRKEGQNVTLSCEQNLNHDAMYWYRQDPGQGLRLIYYSQIVNDFQKGDIAEGYSVSREKKESFPLTVTSAQKNPTAFYLCASSPDPGGRELFFGEGSRLTVL.